This section outlines one T cell receptor beta chain sequence together with its context. Its specificity is unknown. V lost 9 bases, J lost 4 bases, and 21 bases lay in between. Germline values: CDR1 MNHEY, CDR2 SVGEGT. The CDR3 covers 15 residues. This entry is derived from a study of blood T cells in healthy people across ages. About the study: Every two T cells gave about one barcoded beta molecule via template switching. Study-level findings and limits: Long-lived donors exceeded aged donors in naive CD4+ cells and diversity. TCR beta diversity per million T cells fell roughly linearly with age.

Primed by a sample-barcoded 5' primer and a J-beta primer mix, a second PCR proceeded for about 6 to 11 cycles. Researchers report that a template-switch adaptor with 12 random nucleotides tagged each cDNA molecule. MiXCR was run by TCRdb on the 5' RACE reads, yielding one entry per CDR3 protein. The sample carries hundreds of thousands of distinct CDR3 sequences, more than 55% recorded once. This TCR was sampled from a man aged 35 to 55 in good health. The sample taken for sequencing was blood. V is TRBV6-2 or TRBV6-3 and J is TRBJ1-1, with D uncertain. CDR3 loop: CASSGTDPLPTEAFF. CDR3 bases: TGTGCCAGTTCGGGAACAGACCCTCTACCCACTGAAGCTTTCTTT.